This is a list of T cell receptor beta chains from one sample in a study of long-term antiretroviral therapy in people with HIV. Produced via immunoSEQ multiplex PCR; TCRdb's table is partial and in-frame only. The table shows tens of thousands of clones, with around 83% occurring only once. Specimen: unsorted PBMCs, collected 3.1 years after starting antiretroviral therapy. These receptors were collected from a woman between 50 and 59 years old with HIV. Each CDR3 is given with its conserved first and last residue. The D gene is left open where the match is weak. Some rows have no size entry. The others give once, few or many, or a class for an expanded clone.

cdr3_nt cdr3_aa v_call d_call j_call clone_size
TGTGCCAGCAGCTGGGGGGTCTATCTGAACACTGAAGCTTTCTTT CASSWGVYLNTEAFF TRBV5-6 - TRBJ1-1 -
TGTGCCAGCAGTTTCACGGACGGGGCCAATTCACCCCTCCACTTT CASSFTDGANSPLHF TRBV28 - TRBJ1-6 -
TGTGCCAGCAGCTTAGGGTTGGGGGGTGGGCAAGAGACCCAGTACTTC CASSLGLGGGQETQYF TRBV11-2 - TRBJ2-5 -
TGTGCCAGCAGCAAAACAGGGGGCTACAGTGGCTACACCTTC CASSKTGGYSGYTF TRBV7-2 TRBD1 TRBJ1-2 -
TGTGCCAGCGGGACTAGCGGGGGGGGCAGGGAGACCCAGTACTTC CASGTSGGGRETQYF TRBV2 TRBD2 TRBJ2-5 once
TGCGCCAGCAGCCAAGGCAGGGGGCTATACAATGAGCAGTTCTTC CASSQGRGLYNEQFF TRBV4-3 TRBD1 TRBJ2-1 -
TGTGCCAGCAGTCCAGGACGGTACACTGAAGCTTTCTTT CASSPGRYTEAFF TRBV6-6 - TRBJ1-1 -
TGTGCCAGCAGTTACTCAGCAGGGTTGGGAGAGACCCAGTACTTC CASSYSAGLGETQYF TRBV6-5 - TRBJ2-5 -
TGTGCCAGCAGCTTATCTAGCTACAATGAGCAGTTCTTC CASSLSSYNEQFF TRBV7-8 - TRBJ2-1 -
TGTGCCAGCAGCCGGGACATCTCTCAGCCCCAGCATTTT CASSRDISQPQHF TRBV9 - TRBJ1-5 -
TGTGCCAGCAGTTACCGTTATAATCAGCCCCAGCATTTT CASSYRYNQPQHF TRBV6-5 - TRBJ1-5 once
TGTGCCAGCAGCGTGACCGATAACTATGGCTACACCTTC CASSVTDNYGYTF TRBV6-1 - TRBJ1-2 -
TGTGCCAGCAGCCAAACTGGGCAGGATTACTATAATTCACCCCTCCACTTT CASSQTGQDYYNSPLHF TRBV4-2 - TRBJ1-6 once
TGTGCCAGTAGTCCACGTCCCGGGACAGTCGTTGCAACTAATGAAAAACTGTTTTTT CASSPRPGTVVATNEKLFF TRBV19 TRBD1 TRBJ1-4 -
TGTGCCAGCAGCACCGGTTGGACTAGCGGGGGAGGGGATACGCAGTATTTT CASSTGWTSGGGDTQYF TRBV5-4 TRBD2 TRBJ2-3 -
TGTGCCAGCAGCCTCGGACAGGGGCTCTCCTACGAGCAGTACTTC CASSLGQGLSYEQYF TRBV7-6 TRBD1 TRBJ2-7 -
TGTGCCAGCAGGTTTACAGGGAACACTGAAGCTTTCTTT CASRFTGNTEAFF TRBV27 - TRBJ1-1 once
TGCGCCAGCAGCTTGGCACAAGGGGCCGCCGGGGAGCTGTTTTTT CASSLAQGAAGELFF TRBV5-1 - TRBJ2-2 few
TGTGCCAGCAGCCAGGCTATCTCTAGCACAGATACGCAGTATTTT CASSQAISSTDTQYF TRBV7-2 - TRBJ2-3 -
TGTGCCAGCAGCGTAGAGGGGCCCGGGGCCAACGTCCTGACTTTC CASSVEGPGANVLTF TRBV9 - TRBJ2-6 -
TGTGCCAGCAGTTACTCAACTGACTGGACTTACTACCCCTTC CASSYSTDWTYYPF TRBV6-6 - TRBJ2-7 -
TGTGCCAGCAGCCGCCCCTACAATGAGCAGTTCTTC CASSRPYNEQFF TRBV6-6 - TRBJ2-1 -
TGTGCCAGCAGTTCAGGGCCGACTCAGCCCCAGCATTTT CASSSGPTQPQHF TRBV27 - TRBJ1-5 -
TGTGCCAGCAGCTTGGTAAGTTTAGGTGGCACTGGGGCCAACGTCCTGACTTTC CASSLVSLGGTGANVLTF TRBV5-6 - TRBJ2-6 -
TGTGCCAGCAGCGGGGGGCTCCTCTACGAGCAGTACTTC CASSGGLLYEQYF TRBV14 - TRBJ2-7 -
TGCAGCGTTTCGGACAGGGGATTATACAATGAGCAGTTCTTC CSVSDRGLYNEQFF TRBV29-1 TRBD1 TRBJ2-1 -
TGTGCCAGCAGCGTGCTCTCTGGGGCCAACGTCCTGACTTTC CASSVLSGANVLTF TRBV9 - TRBJ2-6 once
TGTGCCAGCAGTGGAGCGGTTTATGGCTACACCTTC CASSGAVYGYTF TRBV11-1 - TRBJ1-2 -
TGTGCCAGCAGCTTGGTGCCCCGAGGGTCTGGAAACACCATATATTTT CASSLVPRGSGNTIYF TRBV5-4 - TRBJ1-3 -
TGTGCCAGCAGCTTAGCGGCAGGGACTGAAGCTTTCTTT CASSLAAGTEAFF TRBV7-9 - TRBJ1-1 -
TGTGCCAGCACCAGATGGAGTGGGACAGACCCTGAAGCTTTCTTT CASTRWSGTDPEAFF TRBV7-9 TRBD1 TRBJ1-1 -
TGTGCCAGCAGCTTCCGCCGGGGGGGGAACACTGAAGCTTTCTTT CASSFRRGGNTEAFF TRBV5-4 - TRBJ1-1 -
TGTGCCAGCAGCTTAGGCGGCGCGGGGAACACCGGGGAGCTGTTTTTT CASSLGGAGNTGELFF TRBV7-2 - TRBJ2-2 few
TGTGCCAGCAGGCTGGGACAGGCTTATGGCTACACCTTC CASRLGQAYGYTF TRBV2 TRBD1 TRBJ1-2 few
TGTGCCAGCAGCTACACAGGGGGAAGTTCCGAGCAGTACTTC CASSYTGGSSEQYF TRBV9 TRBD1 TRBJ2-7 once
TGCGCCAGCAGCCAAGGGGGACAGACTGCAACTAATGAAAAACTGTTTTTT CASSQGGQTATNEKLFF TRBV4-1 TRBD1 TRBJ1-4 -
TGTGCCAGCAGTTCAAAGGCGGGGGCGGCTAATGAAAAACTGTTTTTT CASSSKAGAANEKLFF TRBV28 - TRBJ1-4 -